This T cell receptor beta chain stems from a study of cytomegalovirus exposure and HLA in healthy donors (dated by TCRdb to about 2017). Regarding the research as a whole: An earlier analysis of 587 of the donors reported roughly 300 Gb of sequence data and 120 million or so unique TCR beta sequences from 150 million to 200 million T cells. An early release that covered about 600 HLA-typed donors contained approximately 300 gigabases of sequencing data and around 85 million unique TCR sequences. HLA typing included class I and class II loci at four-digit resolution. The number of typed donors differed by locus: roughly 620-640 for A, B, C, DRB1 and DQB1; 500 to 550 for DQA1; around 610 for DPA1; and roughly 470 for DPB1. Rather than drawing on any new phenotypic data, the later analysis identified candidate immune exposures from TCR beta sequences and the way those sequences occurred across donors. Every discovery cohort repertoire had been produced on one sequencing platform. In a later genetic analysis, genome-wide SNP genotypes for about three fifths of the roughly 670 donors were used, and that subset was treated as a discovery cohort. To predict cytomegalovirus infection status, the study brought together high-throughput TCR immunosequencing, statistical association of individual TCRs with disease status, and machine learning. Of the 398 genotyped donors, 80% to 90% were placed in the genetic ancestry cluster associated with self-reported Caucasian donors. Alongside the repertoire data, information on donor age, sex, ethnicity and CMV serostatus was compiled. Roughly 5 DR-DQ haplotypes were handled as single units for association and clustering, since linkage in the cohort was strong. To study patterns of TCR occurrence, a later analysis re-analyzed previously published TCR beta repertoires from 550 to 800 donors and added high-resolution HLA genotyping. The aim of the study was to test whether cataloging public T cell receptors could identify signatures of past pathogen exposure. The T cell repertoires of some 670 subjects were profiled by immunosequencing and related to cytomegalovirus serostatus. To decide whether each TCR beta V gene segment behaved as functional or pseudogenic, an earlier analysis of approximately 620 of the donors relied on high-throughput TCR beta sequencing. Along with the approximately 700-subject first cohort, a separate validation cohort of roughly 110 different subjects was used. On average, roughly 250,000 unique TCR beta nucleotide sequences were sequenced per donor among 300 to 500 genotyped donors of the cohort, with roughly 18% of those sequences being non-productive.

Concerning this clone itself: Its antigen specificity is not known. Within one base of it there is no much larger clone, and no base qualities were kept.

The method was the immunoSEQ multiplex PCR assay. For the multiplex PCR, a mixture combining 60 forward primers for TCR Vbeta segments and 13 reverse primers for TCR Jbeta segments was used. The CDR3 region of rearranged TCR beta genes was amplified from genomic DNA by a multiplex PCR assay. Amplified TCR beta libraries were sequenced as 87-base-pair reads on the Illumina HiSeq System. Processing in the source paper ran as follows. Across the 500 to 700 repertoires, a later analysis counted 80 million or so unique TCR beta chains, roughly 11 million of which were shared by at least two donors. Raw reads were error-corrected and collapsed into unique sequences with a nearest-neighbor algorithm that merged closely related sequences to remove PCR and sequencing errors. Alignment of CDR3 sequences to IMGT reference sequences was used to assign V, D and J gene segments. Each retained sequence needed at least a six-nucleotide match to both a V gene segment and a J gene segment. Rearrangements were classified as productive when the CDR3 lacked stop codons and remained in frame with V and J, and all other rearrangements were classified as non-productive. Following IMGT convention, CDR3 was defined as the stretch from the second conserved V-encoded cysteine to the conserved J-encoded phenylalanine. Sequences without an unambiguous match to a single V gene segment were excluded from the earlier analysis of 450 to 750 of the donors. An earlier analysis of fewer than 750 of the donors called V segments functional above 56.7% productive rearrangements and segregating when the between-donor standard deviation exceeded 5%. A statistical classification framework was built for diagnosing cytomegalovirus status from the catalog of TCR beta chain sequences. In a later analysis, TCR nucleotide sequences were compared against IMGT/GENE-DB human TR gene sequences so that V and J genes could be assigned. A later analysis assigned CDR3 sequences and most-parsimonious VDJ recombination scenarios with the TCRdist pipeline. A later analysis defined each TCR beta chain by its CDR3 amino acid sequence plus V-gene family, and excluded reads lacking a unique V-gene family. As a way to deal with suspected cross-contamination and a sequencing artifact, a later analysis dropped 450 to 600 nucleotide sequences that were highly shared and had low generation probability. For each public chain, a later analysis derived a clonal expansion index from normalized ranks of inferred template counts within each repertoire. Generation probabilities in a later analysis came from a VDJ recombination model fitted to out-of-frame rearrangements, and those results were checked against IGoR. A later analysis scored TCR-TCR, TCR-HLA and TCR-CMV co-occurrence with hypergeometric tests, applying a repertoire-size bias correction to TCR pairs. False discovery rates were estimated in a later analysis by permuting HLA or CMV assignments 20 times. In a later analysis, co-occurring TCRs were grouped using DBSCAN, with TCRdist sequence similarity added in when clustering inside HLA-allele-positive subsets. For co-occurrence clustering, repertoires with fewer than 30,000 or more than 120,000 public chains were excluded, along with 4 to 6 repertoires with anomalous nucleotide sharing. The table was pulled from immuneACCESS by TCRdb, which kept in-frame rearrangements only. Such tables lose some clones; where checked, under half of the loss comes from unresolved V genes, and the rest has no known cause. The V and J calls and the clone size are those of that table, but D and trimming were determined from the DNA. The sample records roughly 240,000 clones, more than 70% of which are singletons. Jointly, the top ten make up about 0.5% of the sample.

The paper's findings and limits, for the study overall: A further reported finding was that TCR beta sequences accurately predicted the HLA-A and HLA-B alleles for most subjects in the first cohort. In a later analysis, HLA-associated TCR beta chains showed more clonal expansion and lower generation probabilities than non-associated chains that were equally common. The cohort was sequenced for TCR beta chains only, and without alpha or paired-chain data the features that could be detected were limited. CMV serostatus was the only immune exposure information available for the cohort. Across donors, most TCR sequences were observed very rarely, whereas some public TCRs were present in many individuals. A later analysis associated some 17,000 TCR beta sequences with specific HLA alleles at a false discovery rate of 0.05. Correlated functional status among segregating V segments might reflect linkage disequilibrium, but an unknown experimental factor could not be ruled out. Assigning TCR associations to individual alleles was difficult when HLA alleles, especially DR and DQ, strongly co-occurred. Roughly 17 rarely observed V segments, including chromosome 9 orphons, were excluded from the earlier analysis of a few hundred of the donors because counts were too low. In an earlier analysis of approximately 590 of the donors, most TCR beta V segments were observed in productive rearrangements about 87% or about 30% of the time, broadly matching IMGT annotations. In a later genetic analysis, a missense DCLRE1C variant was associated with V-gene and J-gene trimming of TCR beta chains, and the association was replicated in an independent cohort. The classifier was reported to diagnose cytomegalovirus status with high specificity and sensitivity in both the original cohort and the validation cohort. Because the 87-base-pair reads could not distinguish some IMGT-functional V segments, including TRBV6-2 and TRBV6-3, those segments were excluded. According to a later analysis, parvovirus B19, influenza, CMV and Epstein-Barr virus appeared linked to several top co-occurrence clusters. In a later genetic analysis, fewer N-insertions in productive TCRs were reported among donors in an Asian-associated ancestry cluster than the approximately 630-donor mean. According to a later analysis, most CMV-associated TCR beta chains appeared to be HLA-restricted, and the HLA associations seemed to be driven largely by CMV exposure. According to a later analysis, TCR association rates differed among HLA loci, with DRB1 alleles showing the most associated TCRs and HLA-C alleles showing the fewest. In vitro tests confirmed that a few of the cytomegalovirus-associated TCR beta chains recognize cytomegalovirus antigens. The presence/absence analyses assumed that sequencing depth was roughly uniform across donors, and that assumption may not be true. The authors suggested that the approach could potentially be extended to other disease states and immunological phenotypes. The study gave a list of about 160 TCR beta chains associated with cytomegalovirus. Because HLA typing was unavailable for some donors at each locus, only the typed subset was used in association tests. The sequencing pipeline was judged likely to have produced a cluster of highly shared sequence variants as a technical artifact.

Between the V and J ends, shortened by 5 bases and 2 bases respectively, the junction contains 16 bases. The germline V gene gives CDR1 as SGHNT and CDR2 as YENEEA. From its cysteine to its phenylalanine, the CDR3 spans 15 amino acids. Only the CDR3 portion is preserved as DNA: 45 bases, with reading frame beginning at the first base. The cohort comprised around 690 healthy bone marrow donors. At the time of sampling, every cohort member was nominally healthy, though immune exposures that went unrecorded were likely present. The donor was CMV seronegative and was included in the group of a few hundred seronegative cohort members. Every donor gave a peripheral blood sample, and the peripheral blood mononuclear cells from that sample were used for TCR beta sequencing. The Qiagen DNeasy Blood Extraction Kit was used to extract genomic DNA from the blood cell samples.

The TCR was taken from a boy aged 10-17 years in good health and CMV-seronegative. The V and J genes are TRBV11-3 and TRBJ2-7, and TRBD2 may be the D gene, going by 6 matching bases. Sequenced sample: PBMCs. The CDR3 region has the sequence CASSGAGRSTYEQYF. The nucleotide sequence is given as TGTGCCAGCAGCGGGGCGGGGAGGTCCACCTACGAGCAGTACTTC.